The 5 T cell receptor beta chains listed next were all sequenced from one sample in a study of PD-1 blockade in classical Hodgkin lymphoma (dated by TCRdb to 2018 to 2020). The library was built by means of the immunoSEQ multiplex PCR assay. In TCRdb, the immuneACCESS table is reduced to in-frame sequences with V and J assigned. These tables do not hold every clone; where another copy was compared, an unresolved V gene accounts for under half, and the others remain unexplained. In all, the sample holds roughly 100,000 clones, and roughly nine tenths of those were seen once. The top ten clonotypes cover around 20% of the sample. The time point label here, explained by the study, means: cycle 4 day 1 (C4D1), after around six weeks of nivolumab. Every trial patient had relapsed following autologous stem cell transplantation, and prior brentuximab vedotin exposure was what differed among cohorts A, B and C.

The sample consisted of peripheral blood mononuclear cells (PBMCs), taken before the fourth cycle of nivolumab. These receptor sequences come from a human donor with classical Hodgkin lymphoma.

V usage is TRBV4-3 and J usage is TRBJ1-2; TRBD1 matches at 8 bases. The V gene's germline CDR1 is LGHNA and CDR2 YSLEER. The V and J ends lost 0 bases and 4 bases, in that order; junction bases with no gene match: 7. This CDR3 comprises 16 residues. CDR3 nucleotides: TGCGCCAGCAGCCAAGATCGCAGGGGGCTTTCCTATGGCTACACCTTC. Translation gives CASSQDRRGLSYGYTF.

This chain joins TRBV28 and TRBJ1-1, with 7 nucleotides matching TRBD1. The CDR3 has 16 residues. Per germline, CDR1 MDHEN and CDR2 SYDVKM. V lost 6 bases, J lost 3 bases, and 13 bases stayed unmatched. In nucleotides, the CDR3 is TGTGCCAGCAGCCTCGGGACAGCTACCTTCTACACTGAAGCTTTCTTT. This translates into CASSLGTATFYTEAFF.

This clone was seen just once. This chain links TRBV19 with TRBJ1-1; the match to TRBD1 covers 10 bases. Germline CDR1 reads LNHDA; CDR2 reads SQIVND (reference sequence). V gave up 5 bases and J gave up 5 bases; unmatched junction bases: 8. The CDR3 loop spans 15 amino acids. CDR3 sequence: CASSERTGGWTEAFF. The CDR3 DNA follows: TGTGCCAGTAGTGAACGGACAGGGGGTTGGACTGAAGCTTTCTTT.

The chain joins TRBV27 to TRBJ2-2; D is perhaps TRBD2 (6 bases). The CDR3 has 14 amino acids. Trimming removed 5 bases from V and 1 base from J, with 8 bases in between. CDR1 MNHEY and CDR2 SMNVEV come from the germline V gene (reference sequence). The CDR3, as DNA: TGTGCCAGCAGTGGGGGACTGAACACCGGGGAGCTGTTTTTT. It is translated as CASSGGLNTGELFF.

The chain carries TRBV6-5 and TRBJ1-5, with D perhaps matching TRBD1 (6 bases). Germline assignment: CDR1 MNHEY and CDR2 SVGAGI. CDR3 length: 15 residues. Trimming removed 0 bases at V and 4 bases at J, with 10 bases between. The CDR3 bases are TGTGCCAGCAGTTACTCGTTGGGGGCGAATCAGCCCCAGCATTTT. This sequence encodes CASSYSLGANQPQHF.